This paragraph covers one TCR beta chain sequence. This record belongs to a study of blood T cell repertoires in COVID-19. Libraries were prepared by immunoSEQ multiplex PCR; TCRdb keeps only in-frame clonotypes and omits some of them. Here the sample spans a few hundred thousand clones, just over 85% being singletons. The CDR3 length is 12 residues. Trimming stripped 6 bases from V and 4 bases from J, with 6 bases between. V gene TRBV12-3 or TRBV12-4 combines with J gene TRBJ2-2; D remains ambiguous. The sequence was obtained from a man between 35 and 55 years old who had recovered from COVID-19. Sequenced material: PBMCs or T cells enriched from blood (not recorded which). The CDR3 region is CASRRSTGELFF. The CDR3 nucleotides are TGTGCCAGCAGGCGGAGCACCGGGGAGCTGTTTTTT.